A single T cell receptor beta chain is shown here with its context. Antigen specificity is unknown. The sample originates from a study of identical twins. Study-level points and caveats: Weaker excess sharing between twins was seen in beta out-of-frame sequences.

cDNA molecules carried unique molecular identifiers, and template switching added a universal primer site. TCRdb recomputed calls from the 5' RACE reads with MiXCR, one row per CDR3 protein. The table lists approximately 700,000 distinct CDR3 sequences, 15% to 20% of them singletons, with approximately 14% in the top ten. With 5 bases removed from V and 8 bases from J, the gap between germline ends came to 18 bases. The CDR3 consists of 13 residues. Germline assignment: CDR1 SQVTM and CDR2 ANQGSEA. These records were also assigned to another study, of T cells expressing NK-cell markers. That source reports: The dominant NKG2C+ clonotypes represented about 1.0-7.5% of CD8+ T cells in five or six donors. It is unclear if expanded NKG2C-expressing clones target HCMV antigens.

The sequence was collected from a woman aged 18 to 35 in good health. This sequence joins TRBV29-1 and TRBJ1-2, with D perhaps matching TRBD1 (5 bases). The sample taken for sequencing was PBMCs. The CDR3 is CSVYIRGREGYTF. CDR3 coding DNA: TGCAGCGTTTATATAAGGGGTCGGGAAGGCTACACCTTC.